The rows below give T cell receptor beta chains drawn from one sample of a study of early stage breast cancer tumors. Profiled with immunoSEQ multiplex PCR; TCRdb holds only in-frame clones, not every one. This table holds 30,000 or so clones, about 70% found once. The specimen was blood. Every receptor here comes from a person aged 45-65 years with breast cancer. The CDR3 runs from the conserved cysteine through the conserved F or W. A D gene is named only where the DNA matches it firmly. Size is stated for part of the rows, as once, few or many counts, or as a class when the clone is expanded.

d_call	v_call	clone_size	j_call	cdr3_aa	cdr3_nt
-	TRBV13	few	TRBJ1-1	CASSALPRVQYTEAFF	TGTGCCAGCAGCGCGCTTCCACGGGTTCAGTACACTGAAGCTTTCTTT
-	TRBV19	-	TRBJ2-7	CASSNLQGIASDEQYF	TGTGCCAGTAGTAACCTCCAGGGTATAGCTTCGGACGAGCAGTACTTC
-	TRBV25-1	-	TRBJ1-1	CASSGTANTEAFF	TGTGCCAGCAGTGGGACAGCGAACACTGAAGCTTTCTTT
TRBD2	TRBV7-8	-	TRBJ2-7	CASSLDISGISSEQYF	TGTGCCAGCAGCTTAGATATTAGCGGGATCTCGTCCGAGCAGTACTTC
-	TRBV30	-	TRBJ2-7	CAWSEGAPYEQYF	TGTGCCTGGAGTGAAGGGGCACCCTACGAGCAGTACTTC
-	TRBV7-9	-	TRBJ2-3	CASSTVVDGGTDTQYF	TGTGCCAGCAGCACAGTGGTGGACGGGGGCACAGATACGCAGTATTTT
-	TRBV5-1	-	TRBJ2-7	CASTISGGRLYEQYF	TGCGCCAGCACCATCTCCGGGGGACGACTTTACGAGCAGTACTTC
TRBD2	TRBV9	-	TRBJ2-2	CASSVHPSGSTGELFF	TGTGCCAGCAGCGTCCATCCTAGCGGGAGCACCGGGGAGCTGTTTTTT
TRBD2	TRBV15	-	TRBJ2-7	CATSRGTSGSSYEQYF	TGTGCCACCAGCAGAGGTACTAGCGGGAGCTCCTACGAGCAGTACTTC
-	TRBV7-2	-	TRBJ2-5	CASSLAQSGAGAQYF	TGTGCCAGCAGCTTAGCCCAGTCGGGGGCTGGAGCCCAGTACTTC
-	TRBV6-6	-	TRBJ2-1	CASYSTSSYNEQFF	TGTGCCAGCTATAGCACGAGCTCCTACAATGAGCAGTTCTTC
-	TRBV7-2	-	TRBJ2-7	CASSPEGGRYEQYF	TGTGCCAGCAGTCCCGAGGGGGGTAGGTACGAGCAGTACTTC
TRBD2	TRBV27	-	TRBJ2-7	CASSLSGSHEQYF	TGTGCCAGCAGTCTTAGCGGGAGCCACGAGCAGTACTTC
-	TRBV2	-	TRBJ1-1	CARETGHLNTEAFF	TGTGCCAGGGAAACGGGACATTTGAACACTGAAGCTTTCTTT
-	TRBV5-1	-	TRBJ2-3	CASSPMGSTDTQYF	TGCGCCAGCAGCCCAATGGGCAGCACAGATACGCAGTATTTT
-	TRBV14	-	TRBJ2-6	CASSPWGSFSGANVLTF	TGTGCCAGCAGCCCGTGGGGCAGCTTCTCTGGGGCCAACGTCCTGACTTTC
TRBD1	TRBV5-1	-	TRBJ2-7	CASSPDRGIYEQYF	TGCGCCAGCAGCCCGGACAGGGGAATATACGAGCAGTACTTC
TRBD2	TRBV25-1	-	TRBJ2-1	CASLGLAKNEQFF	TGTGCCAGCTTGGGACTAGCGAAAAATGAGCAGTTCTTC
TRBD1	TRBV7-6	-	TRBJ1-4	CASSQGQGGEKLFF	TGTGCCAGCAGCCAGGGACAGGGAGGTGAAAAACTGTTTTTT
TRBD2	TRBV4-2	medium-sized	TRBJ2-1	CASSQPGLAEYNEQFF	TGTGCCAGCAGCCAACCTGGACTAGCGGAATACAATGAGCAGTTCTTC
-	TRBV14	-	TRBJ2-7	CASSAGTRGVSGEQYF	TGTGCCAGCAGCGCCGGCACCAGGGGCGTTTCTGGAGAGCAGTACTTC
-	TRBV11-2	few	TRBJ1-1	CASSLESAAFF	TGTGCCAGCAGCTTAGAATCAGCAGCTTTCTTT
-	TRBV2	-	TRBJ2-1	CASRWGNEQFF	TGTGCCAGCAGGTGGGGAAATGAGCAGTTCTTC
TRBD1	TRBV5-1	once	TRBJ2-2	CASSPWTGGGVGRVTGELFF	TGCGCCAGCAGCCCATGGACAGGGGGCGGGGTCGGGAGAGTCACCGGGGAGCTGTTTTTT
TRBD2	TRBV5-1	-	TRBJ2-7	CASSPGLAGAGEQYF	TGCGCCAGCAGCCCGGGACTAGCGGGAGCAGGCGAGCAGTACTTC
TRBD2	TRBV5-1	-	TRBJ2-5	CASSLASGTTQETQYF	TGCGCCAGCAGCTTGGCTAGCGGGACAACACAAGAGACCCAGTACTTC
-	TRBV6-4	-	TRBJ2-7	CASSEEGGGSYEQYF	TGTGCCAGCAGTGAGGAGGGAGGTGGGTCCTACGAGCAGTACTTC
TRBD2	TRBV6-5	-	TRBJ2-7	CATAGGFGYEQYF	TGTGCCACCGCGGGAGGGTTCGGCTACGAGCAGTACTTC
TRBD2	TRBV29-1	-	TRBJ2-7	CSVLAGYAEQYF	TGCAGCGTTTTAGCGGGATATGCCGAGCAGTACTTC
TRBD1	TRBV18	-	TRBJ1-2	CASSPGTGGGYTF	TGTGCCAGCTCACCCGGGACAGGGGGTGGCTACACCTTC
-	TRBV5-1	-	TRBJ2-3	CASRLTDTQYF	TGCGCCAGCAGACTCACAGATACGCAGTATTTT
-	TRBV19	-	TRBJ2-1	CASSISLSEQFF	TGTGCCAGTAGTATTAGTCTTTCGGAGCAGTTCTTC
-	TRBV9	once	TRBJ2-1	CASSVRVGETYNEQFF	TGTGCCAGCAGCGTAAGGGTCGGTGAGACCTACAATGAGCAGTTCTTC
-	TRBV12-5	-	TRBJ2-3	CASGLSIRGPGEFTQYF	TGTGCTAGTGGTTTGTCGATCAGGGGTCCTGGTGAATTTACGCAGTATTTT
-	TRBV6-1	few	TRBJ2-7	CASRGTSNEQYF	TGTGCCAGCCGCGGGACGTCCAACGAGCAGTACTTC
TRBD2	TRBV19	-	TRBJ2-7	CASSTQRTSGDPYEQYF	TGTGCCAGTAGTACCCAAAGGACTAGCGGGGATCCCTACGAGCAGTACTTC
TRBD2	TRBV5-4	-	TRBJ2-3	CASWGGGPRVPPTDTQYF	TGTGCCAGCTGGGGGGGAGGGCCACGGGTGCCCCCCACAGATACGCAGTATTTT
-	TRBV6-6	-	TRBJ1-2	CASTPTMRGSHYGYTF	TGTGCCAGCACCCCTACTATGAGGGGGTCACACTATGGCTACACCTTC
-	TRBV5-1	few	TRBJ2-1	CASSLGVGGISNEQFF	TGCGCCAGCAGCTTGGGGGTAGGGGGAATAAGCAATGAGCAGTTCTTC
-	TRBV7-9	once	TRBJ2-1	CASSFPGQTYNEQFF	TGTGCCAGCAGCTTTCCGGGACAAACCTACAATGAGCAGTTCTTC
-	TRBV4-2	-	TRBJ1-2	CASSQGQNYGYTF	TGTGCCAGCAGCCAGGGACAAAACTATGGCTACACCTTC